This T cell receptor beta chain was identified during a study of preoperative IRX-2 immunotherapy in early breast cancer. Germline-derived CDR1 and CDR2 are MRHNA and SNTAGT. The length of the CDR3 is 11 residues. TCRdb's copy holds only in-frame clones and misses some; the assay was immunoSEQ multiplex PCR. Of under 35,000 clones in the sample, 82% were seen once. About this clone: One end of the junction fails to match germline, which may point to a read error.

Noted treatment: preoperative locoregional IRX-2 cytokine immunotherapy. The chain employs TRBV6-4 and TRBJ2-6; no clear D. This specimen was taken from a patient treated with IRX-2 immunotherapy. The clonotype comes from a human donor with breast cancer. The CDR3 nucleotides are TGTGCCAGCATTGGGTCCAACGTCCTGACTTTC. Residues: CASIGSNVLTF.